These 5 T cell receptor beta chains were all obtained from the same sample, sequenced in a study of T cell changes during pregnancy in multiple sclerosis. Method: immunoSEQ multiplex PCR; TCRdb's copy keeps in-frame clones and lacks some. The sample has about 28,000 clones, approximately 90% seen once; the top ten hold around 3.2%. The sequencing here drew on CD4+ T cells from peripheral blood mononuclear cells, taken in the first trimester of pregnancy. The receptors were sampled from a female donor in good health, enrolled as a control in a pregnancy study.

The chain employs TRBV7-8 and TRBJ1-5; D possibly corresponds to TRBD1 (6 bases). The CDR3 spans 15 residues. Germline CDR1 reads SGHVS; CDR2 reads FQNEAQ. Trimming cost V 2 bases and J 6 bases, with 14 bases left between them. CDR3 nucleotide sequence: TGTGCCAGCAGCTTATGGGAGGGGGTTGGTCAGCCCCAGCATTTT. Amino acids: CASSLWEGVGQPQHF.

The rearrangement uses TRBV15 and TRBJ1-5; D uncertain. Germline CDR1 LNHNV, CDR2 YYDKDF (reference sequence). V shed 0 bases and J shed 2 bases, with 11 bases lying between them. The CDR3 length is 16 residues. The CDR3 loop is CATSRDLGKGNQPQHF. CDR3 nucleotide sequence: TGTGCCACCAGCAGAGATTTGGGCAAGGGCAATCAGCCCCAGCATTTT.

V is TRBV19 and J is TRBJ2-3, with D possibly matching TRBD2 (6 bases). This CDR3 is 15 amino acids long. V was shortened by 7 bases and J by 6 bases, with 20 bases between the two germline ends. Germline lookup yields CDR1 LNHDA and CDR2 SQIVND (reference sequence). Here the CDR3 DNA reads TGTGCCAGTAACCTGGGGGACTCCCGAGGGGATACGCAGTATTTT. It is translated as CASNLGDSRGDTQYF.

The chain joins TRBV5-1 to TRBJ2-7, with TRBD1 as a possible D gene (6 bases). Germline CDR1 and CDR2: SGHRS and YFSETQ. CDR3 length: 13 residues. The V end was cut by 2 bases, the J end by 2 bases, with 8 bases between. The CDR3 bases are TGCGCCAGCAGCTTAGGGGGAACCTACGAGCAGTACTTC. It translates to CASSLGGTYEQYF.

This clone has only one observation. The chain has TRBV29-1 and TRBJ2-1, with D hard to call. Trimming took off 0 bases at V and 5 bases at J, with 8 bases between the two ends. The CDR3 length is 13 residues. Germline loops: CDR1 SQVTM, CDR2 ANQGSEA. In DNA form, the CDR3 reads TGCAGCGTTGAAGAGCGCATACACAATGAGCAGTTCTTC. Protein: CSVEERIHNEQFF.